This T cell receptor (beta chain) was captured by sequencing in a study of patients and donors after allogeneic stem cell transplantation. TCRdb reprocessed the RT-PCR reads via MiXCR and lists one record per CDR3 protein. This table holds approximately 98,000 distinct CDR3 sequences, 35% found once. Trimming removed 6 bases from V and 2 bases from J, with 16 bases in between. The CDR3 totals 14 residues. The germline V gene has CDR1 SQVTM and CDR2 ANQGSEA. The V gene is TRBV29-1, the J gene TRBJ1-1; weak D call: TRBD1 (5 bases). The sequencing sample was made of blood, either unsorted or a sorted T cell fraction (not recorded which). The sequence was collected from a human donor who was either an allogeneic HSCT recipient or a stem cell or donor lymphocyte infusion donor (not recorded which). It is not recorded whose cells these are; they may come from a transplant donor. The CDR3 loop is CSVNRSPPNTEAFF. For the CDR3, the DNA is TGCAGCGTCAACAGGAGCCCTCCAAACACTGAAGCTTTCTTT.